The 32 T cell receptor beta chains presented below share a single source sample, sequenced in a study of shared clonotypes between healthy human individuals. As defined, naive CD8 cells were CD45RO-negative and positively selected for CCR7, with terminally differentiated effector memory CD45RA+ cells excluded. Data came from immunoSEQ multiplex PCR; TCRdb stores just in-frame clones and leaves some out. The sample carries more than 2 million clones, around 93% recorded once. The sequencing input was naive CD8+ T cells from PBMCs. The receptors derive from a man between 18 and 29 years old in good health. Some clones in this sample may be carry-over from other donors' samples.

This sequence joins TRBV7-9 and TRBJ2-2, with 8 bases lining up with TRBD1. The germline CDR1 and CDR2 sequences are SEHNR and FQNEAQ (reference sequence). V was clipped by 5 bases and J by 5 bases; unmatched bases: 10. The CDR3 is 16 residues long. CDR3: CASSPTTGESTGELFF. The CDR3 DNA is TGTGCCAGCAGCCCGACGACAGGGGAAAGTACCGGGGAGCTGTTTTTT.

J is TRBJ1-2 and V is TRBV19, with 8 bases aligning to TRBD1. With V trimmed by 3 bases and J by 2 bases, 11 bases remained unmatched. This CDR3 is 17 amino acids long. Looked up from germline, CDR1 is LNHDA and CDR2 is SQIVND (reference sequence). This CDR3 is CASSMGFGQGANYGYTF. The CDR3 DNA follows: TGTGCCAGTAGTATGGGATTTGGTCAGGGGGCGAACTATGGCTACACCTTC.

The chain couples TRBV11-3 to TRBJ2-5; 7 nucleotides align to TRBD2. The CDR3 length is 17 residues. Unmatched junction bases numbered 10, after V lost 1 base and J lost 2 bases. Germline CDR1 is SGHNT and CDR2 is YENEEA. The CDR3 DNA reads TGTGCCAGCAGCTTAGGGGGATCAGCGGGAATGCAAGAGACCCAGTACTTC. Protein: CASSLGGSAGMQETQYF. The full variable domain, its missing parts supplied by reference TRBV11-3 and TRBJ2-5, is EAGVVQSPRYKIIEKKQPVAFWCNPISGHNTLYWYLQNLGQGPELLIRYENEEAVDDSQLPKDRFSAERLKGVDSTLKIQPAELGDSAVYLCASSLGGSAGMQETQYFGPGTRLLVL.

This clone was found once. The chain links TRBV28 to TRBJ1-2; 11 nucleotides line up with TRBD1. This CDR3 region has 19 residues. Per germline, CDR1 MDHEN and CDR2 SYDVKM. V lost 5 bases to trimming and J lost 4 bases; unmatched junction nucleotides: 18. CDR3: CASSPRAYQGQGGPYGYTF. The CDR3 nucleotides read TGTGCCAGCAGTCCCCGAGCCTACCAGGGACAGGGGGGACCCTATGGCTACACCTTC.

The count of this clone is one. The chain has TRBV10-3 and TRBJ2-5; the D gene is possibly TRBD2 (5 bases). The V and J ends lost 8 bases and 5 bases respectively, with 6 bases between them. The CDR3 length is 10 residues. Germline values: CDR1 ENHRY, CDR2 SYGVKD. The CDR3 coding sequence is TGTGCCATCGGCGGGGAGACCCAGTACTTC. This sequence encodes CAIGGETQYF.

This sequence joins TRBV5-4 and TRBJ2-7, with 10 bases identical to TRBD2. V trimming: 4 bases; J trimming: 4 bases; junction bases outside the gene matches: 8. The germline V gene encodes CDR1 SGHNT and CDR2 YYREEE (reference sequence). The CDR3 loop spans 15 amino acids. CDR3 sequence reads: CASSLGTSVLYEQYF. The CDR3 coding sequence is TGTGCCAGCAGCCTAGGGACTAGCGTTCTATACGAGCAGTACTTC.

The CDR3 bases are TGTGCCAGCAGTTCCGGAGGAGGGTCCTACGAGCAGTACTTC. Its translation is CASSSGGGSYEQYF. The rearrangement links TRBV2 to TRBJ2-7; the D gene is possibly TRBD2 (6 bases). The CDR3 runs to 14 residues. The germline V gene has CDR1 SNHLY and CDR2 FYNNEI. The ends were cut back, 5 bases at V and 1 base at J, with 12 bases in the middle.

This clone was observed once. V usage is TRBV4-3 and J usage is TRBJ2-1; 12 bases fit TRBD2. CDR1 and CDR2 from the germline V gene are LGHNA and YSLEER. The CDR3 is 19 amino acids. The trim removed 0 bases at V and 9 bases at J, leaving 15 bases unmatched. The CDR3 here is CASSQDLPTFLAGGIEQFF. CDR3 coding DNA: TGCGCCAGCAGCCAAGACCTCCCGACATTTCTAGCGGGAGGGATTGAGCAGTTCTTC.

The genes are TRBV4-3 and TRBJ2-3; TRBD2 might be the D (6 bases). This CDR3 region has 13 residues. The V end lost 1 base, the J end lost 4 bases, and 6 bases lay between the germline ends. Per germline, CDR1 LGHNA and CDR2 YSLEER. The CDR3, as DNA: TGCGCCAGCAGCCAAGGACTAGCAGATACGCAGTATTTT. Translated: CASSQGLADTQYF.

This chain connects TRBV7-9 to TRBJ1-2; D is ambiguous. The CDR3 consists of 16 residues. Germline CDR1 and CDR2: SEHNR and FQNEAQ (reference sequence). V lost 5 bases and J lost 0, with 16 bases in between. The CDR3 protein is CASSEGRIGSNYGYTF. The DNA for the CDR3 is TGTGCCAGCAGCGAGGGAAGGATCGGGTCTAACTATGGCTACACCTTC.

The chain employs TRBV7-2 and TRBJ1-5, with D possibly being TRBD1 (5 bases). CDR1 is SGHTA and CDR2 is FQGNSA in the germline V gene. V lost 1 base and J lost 2, with 12 bases in between. The CDR3 is made up of 16 amino acids. CDR3 coding DNA: TGTGCCAGCAGCTTAGAGGCAGGGTTGGGCAATCAGCCCCAGCATTTT. Translation: CASSLEAGLGNQPQHF.

The genes are TRBV27 and TRBJ2-6; 8 bases match TRBD1. Trimming at V came to 8 bases and at J to 3 bases, leaving 3 bases not matched to a gene. The CDR3 consists of 14 residues. Germline values: CDR1 MNHEY, CDR2 SMNVEV (reference sequence). In nucleotides, the CDR3 is TGTGCCAGCCAGACAGGGGTTGGGGCCAACGTCCTGACTTTC. Amino acids: CASQTGVGANVLTF.

As for this clone: Other DNA sequences in the same sample also yield this CDR3. The V and J genes are TRBV9 and TRBJ2-7; TRBD1 is a possible D gene (6 bases). The length of the CDR3 is 15 residues. V shed 0 bases and J shed 2 bases, with 12 bases lying between them. Germline V gene sequence: CDR1 SGDLS, CDR2 YYNGEE. The CDR3 bases are TGTGCCAGCAGCGTAGGCAGTGGGGGCCCCTACGAGCAGTACTTC. The encoded protein is CASSVGSGGPYEQYF. The complete variable domain, with remaining parts taken from reference TRBV9 and TRBJ2-7, reads DSGVTQTPKHLITATGQRVTLRCSPRSGDLSVYWYQQSLDQGLQFLIQYYNGEERAKGNILERFSAQQFPDLHSELNLSSLELGDSALYFCASSVGSGGPYEQYFGPGTRLTVT.

The chain is built from TRBV29-1 and TRBJ1-1; TRBD1 aligns across 10 bases. The CDR3 contains 14 residues. After removal of 7 bases from V and 0 bases from J, the junction contained 5 bases not matched to a gene. The germline CDR1 and CDR2 sequences are SQVTM and ANQGSEA. CDR3 sequence (DNA): TGCAGCGGCGGACAGGGGGAGGTGAACACTGAAGCTTTCTTT. It codes for CSGGQGEVNTEAFF. The full variable domain, rest sourced from reference TRBV29-1 and TRBJ1-1, is SAVISQKPSRDICQRGTSLTIQCQVDSQVTMMFWYRQQPGQSLTLIATANQGSEATYESGFVIDKFPISRPNLTFSTLTVSNMSPEDSSIYLCSGGQGEVNTEAFFGQGTRLTVV.

The J gene is TRBJ2-5, the V gene TRBV7-6, with 11 bases that match TRBD1. Trimming cost V 2 bases and J 5 bases; bases outside gene matches: 10. The germline V gene encodes CDR1 SGHVS and CDR2 FNYEAQ. This CDR3 comprises 17 residues. Here the CDR3 reads CASSLRLGQGAEETQYF. The CDR3, as DNA: TGTGCCAGCAGCTTAAGATTAGGACAGGGGGCTGAGGAGACCCAGTACTTC.

V is TRBV7-8 and J is TRBJ2-7; D not certain. Germline V lookup: CDR1 SGHVS, CDR2 FQNEAQ. With 5 bases removed from V and 3 bases from J, the gap between germline ends came to 11 bases. The CDR3 runs 13 residues. The CDR3 loop is CASSPSRSYEQYF. The CDR3 DNA is TGTGCCAGCAGCCCCAGCCGGAGCTACGAGCAGTACTTC.

The V and J genes are TRBV28 and TRBJ1-4; D is unresolved. Germline V gene lookup returns CDR1 MDHEN and CDR2 SYDVKM. This CDR3 region has 17 residues. Trimming cost V 5 bases and J 0 bases, with 16 bases left between them. In DNA form, the CDR3 reads TGTGCCAGCAGTCCCCCCCGACCGATTGCAACTAATGAAAAACTGTTTTTT. Translation gives CASSPPRPIATNEKLFF. The full variable domain, rest sourced from reference TRBV28 and TRBJ1-4, is DVKVTQSSRYLVKRTGEKVFLECVQDMDHENMFWYRQDPGLGLRLIYFSYDVKMKEKGDIPEGYSVSREKKERFSLILESASTNQTSMYLCASSPPRPIATNEKLFFGSGTQLSVL.

V gene TRBV7-6 combines with J gene TRBJ2-1; the match to TRBD2 covers 9 bases. Trimming took 3 bases from V and 4 from J; bases not matched to a gene: 4. Germline V lookup: CDR1 SGHVS, CDR2 FNYEAQ. This CDR3 has 15 residues. The CDR3 region is CASSLIAGAYNEQFF. The CDR3 DNA reads TGTGCCAGCAGCTTGATAGCGGGGGCATACAATGAGCAGTTCTTC.

This clone was picked up a small number of times. This specimen includes other DNA sequences encoding the same CDR3. The J gene is TRBJ1-1, the V gene TRBV27, with D unresolved. V lost 4 bases and J lost 0, with 9 bases in between. CDR3 length: 14 residues. Germline values: CDR1 MNHEY, CDR2 SMNVEV (reference sequence). The CDR3 region is CASSWTAMNTEAFF. Written as DNA, the CDR3 is TGTGCCAGCAGTTGGACGGCCATGAACACTGAAGCTTTCTTT.

The CDR3 bases are TGTGCCAGCAGTGCCGGACTAGCTGGGTGGGGGTCCTACAATGAGCAGTTCTTC. As protein: CASSAGLAGWGSYNEQFF. V usage is TRBV9 and J usage is TRBJ2-1; 8 bases line up with TRBD2. Germline V CDR1 and CDR2: SGDLS, YYNGEE. The CDR3 contains 18 residues. J lost 1 base, V lost 5 bases, and 14 bases had no gene match.

The chain has TRBV5-5 and TRBJ1-2; no clear D gene. The V and J ends lost 3 bases and 3 bases respectively, with 24 bases between them. CDR1 is SGHKS and CDR2 is YYEKEE in the germline V gene (reference sequence). The CDR3 runs to 18 residues. The CDR3 is CASSSWPIQSPPDYGYTF. CDR3 coding DNA: TGTGCCAGCAGCTCTTGGCCCATTCAGTCGCCTCCGGACTATGGCTACACCTTC. Using reference TRBV5-5 and TRBJ1-2 for the parts outside the CDR3, the full variable domain is DAGVTQSPTHLIKTRGQQVTLRCSPISGHKSVSWYQQVLGQGPQFIFQYYEKEERGRGNFPDRFSARQFPNYSSELNVNALLLGDSALYLCASSSWPIQSPPDYGYTFGSGTRLTVV.

This chain links TRBV11-2 with TRBJ2-6; TRBD2 might be the D (6 bases). Trimming removed 5 bases at V and 2 bases at J, with 19 bases between. Germline lookup yields CDR1 SGHAT and CDR2 FQNNGV. CDR3 length: 18 amino acids. The CDR3 DNA sequence: TGTGCCAGCAGCCTAGGAGGGGTAGTTTTGGCTGGGGCCAACGTCCTGACTTTC. Residues: CASSLGGVVLAGANVLTF.

The count of this clone is one. The CDR3 region has the DNA TGTGCCAGCAGTTTTAGGGGGGGTCTTAACACTGAAGCTTTCTTT. Translating it yields CASSFRGGLNTEAFF. This chain joins TRBV27 and TRBJ1-1, with D perhaps matching TRBD1 (6 bases). CDR1 is MNHEY, CDR2 SMNVEV, per germline (reference sequence). V shed 3 bases and J shed 2 bases, with 13 bases lying between them. The CDR3 length is 15 residues.

This chain joins TRBV28 and TRBJ2-1, with D possibly TRBD2 on 6 matching bases. The ends were cut back, 5 bases at V and 2 bases at J, with 13 bases in the middle. The CDR3 totals 15 residues. The germline CDR1 and CDR2 sequences are MDHEN and SYDVKM. CDR3 residues: CASSPPQRAYNEQFF. CDR3 DNA sequence: TGTGCCAGCAGTCCCCCCCAGCGGGCCTACAATGAGCAGTTCTTC. Full variable domain (missing parts from reference TRBV28 and TRBJ2-1): DVKVTQSSRYLVKRTGEKVFLECVQDMDHENMFWYRQDPGLGLRLIYFSYDVKMKEKGDIPEGYSVSREKKERFSLILESASTNQTSMYLCASSPPQRAYNEQFFGPGTRLTVL.

As concerns this clone: The same CDR3 arises from other DNA sequences in this sample as well. CDR3 residues: CASSESSYEQYF. Here the CDR3 DNA reads TGCGCCAGCAGTGAATCCTCCTACGAGCAGTACTTC. The chain joins TRBV10-2 to TRBJ2-7; D unresolved. Trimming cost V 3 bases and J 0 bases, with 3 bases left between them. This CDR3 is built from 12 residues. Per the germline V gene, CDR1 is WSHSY and CDR2 is SAAADI.

V is TRBV28 and J is TRBJ2-7, with 12 bases matching TRBD2. CDR3 length equals 15 residues. Germline CDR1 is MDHEN and CDR2 is SYDVKM. V lost 5 bases, J lost 1 base, and 3 bases stayed unmatched. The CDR3 here is CASSGGLAGSYEQYF. The CDR3 DNA sequence: TGTGCCAGCAGTGGGGGACTAGCGGGTTCCTACGAGCAGTACTTC.

This chain connects TRBV6-1 to TRBJ1-3; D gene unclear. V was pared by 2 bases and J by 0 bases, with 14 bases between. The CDR3 has 17 amino acids. The germline V gene has CDR1 MNHNS and CDR2 SASEGT. CDR3 coding DNA: TGTGCCAGCAGTGAATGGGCAGGCGATAGCTCTGGAAACACCATATATTTT. Its protein is CASSEWAGDSSGNTIYF.

Only one count was recorded for this clone. The chain is built from TRBV28 and TRBJ1-1; TRBD1 might be the D (5 bases). V was pared by 1 base and J by 2 bases, with 14 bases between. The germline V gene encodes CDR1 MDHEN and CDR2 SYDVKM. The CDR3 runs 16 residues. The CDR3 sequence: CASSLFGQGLNTEAFF. CDR3 DNA: TGTGCCAGCAGTTTATTCGGGCAGGGCTTAAACACTGAAGCTTTCTTT.

This clone came up once. J is TRBJ1-3 and V is TRBV2, with D hard to call. CDR3 length: 15 amino acids. V was pared by 3 bases and J by 2 bases, with 11 bases between. Germline V gene sequence: CDR1 SNHLY, CDR2 FYNNEI. The CDR3 bases are TGTGCCAGCAGTGAGTGGTCACACCCTGGAAACACCATATATTTT. Its protein product is CASSEWSHPGNTIYF.

This clone showed up just once. V is TRBV28 and J is TRBJ2-7, with 10 bases identical to TRBD1. The CDR3 is 16 amino acids. CDR1 is MDHEN and CDR2 is SYDVKM in the germline V gene. The V and J ends lost 6 bases and 5 bases, in that order; junction bases with no gene match: 13. Written as DNA, the CDR3 is TGTGCCAGCAGCATCCGCCGGGACAGGGGCTTCGACGAGCAGTACTTC. Protein: CASSIRRDRGFDEQYF.

The rearrangement joins TRBV7-3 to TRBJ2-3; no clear D gene. The CDR3 loop spans 15 amino acids. Germline CDR1 reads SGHTA; CDR2 reads FQGTGA. The V and J ends lost 1 base and 5 bases respectively, with 13 bases between them. The CDR3 here is CASSLNLVTRDTQYF. In nucleotides, the CDR3 is TGTGCCAGCAGCTTAAATTTGGTCACACGAGATACGCAGTATTTT. Full variable domain (rest looked up from reference TRBV7-3 and TRBJ2-3): GAGVSQTPSNKVTEKGKYVELRCDPISGHTALYWYRQSLGQGPEFLIYFQGTGAADDSGLPNDRFFAVRPEGSVSTLKIQRTERGDSAVYLCASSLNLVTRDTQYFGPGTRLTVL.

The chain joins TRBV5-4 to TRBJ2-3; 9 bases match TRBD1. Germline loops: CDR1 SGHNT, CDR2 YYREEE (reference sequence). This CDR3 region has 16 residues. The trim removed 0 bases at V and 2 bases at J, leaving 4 bases unmatched. For the CDR3, the DNA is TGTGCCAGCAGCTTGGTGGACAGGGGAGTCACAGATACGCAGTATTTT. It specifies CASSLVDRGVTDTQYF. The variable domain in full, with the rest retrieved from reference TRBV5-4 and TRBJ2-3, is ETGVTQSPTHLIKTRGQQVTLRCSSQSGHNTVSWYQQALGQGPQFIFQYYREEENGRGNFPPRFSGLQFPNYSSELNVNALELDDSALYLCASSLVDRGVTDTQYFGPGTRLTVL.